Detailed here is one TCR beta chain. The CDR3 is 16 residues long. Trimming cost V 4 bases and J 0 bases; bases outside gene matches: 5. Germline V gene data show CDR1 as LGHDT and CDR2 as YNNKEL (reference sequence). This specimen belongs to a study of blood T cell repertoires in COVID-19. In the study overall: Spain, Italy and the United States supplied samples that represented acute and convalescent COVID-19.

Measured with immunoSEQ multiplex PCR; TCRdb has only the in-frame clones, and not every one. The table records 200,000 to 300,000 clones, about nine tenths of them present only once. Sequenced input: peripheral blood. The genes are TRBV3-1 (or the pseudogene TRBV3-2) and TRBJ1-1; 10 bases align to TRBD1. This TCR was sampled from a man aged 25-40 years with COVID-19, enrolled during active disease. CDR3 residues: CASSPTGQGMNTEAFF. The CDR3 nucleotides are TGTGCCAGCAGCCCAACGGGACAGGGGATGAACACTGAAGCTTTCTTT.